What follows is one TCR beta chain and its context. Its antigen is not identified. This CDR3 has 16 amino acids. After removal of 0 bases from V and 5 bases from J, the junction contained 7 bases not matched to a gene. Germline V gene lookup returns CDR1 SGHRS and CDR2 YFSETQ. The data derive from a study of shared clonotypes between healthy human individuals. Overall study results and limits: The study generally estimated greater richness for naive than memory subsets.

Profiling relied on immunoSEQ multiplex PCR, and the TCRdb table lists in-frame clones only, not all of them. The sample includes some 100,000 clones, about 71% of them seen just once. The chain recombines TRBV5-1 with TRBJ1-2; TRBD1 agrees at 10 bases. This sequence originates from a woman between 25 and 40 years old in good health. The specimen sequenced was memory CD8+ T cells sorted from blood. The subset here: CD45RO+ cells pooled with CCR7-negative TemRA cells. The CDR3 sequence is CASSLEGTGDGYGYTF. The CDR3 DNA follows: TGCGCCAGCAGCTTGGAAGGGACAGGGGACGGGTATGGCTACACCTTC.